The rows below give T cell receptor beta chains drawn from one sample of a study of CXCR3-negative and CXCR3-positive naive CD8 T cells. Using the 5' RACE reads, TCRdb records one entry per CDR3 protein without DNA. Its table records under 150,000 distinct CDR3 sequences. The specimen sequenced was naive CXCR3+ CD8+ T cells from blood. All receptors derive from a human donor in good health. Some clones in this sample may be carry-over from other donors' samples. Each CDR3 is given with its conserved first and last residue.

>TRBJ2-2|TRBV6-2/TRBV6-3
CASSTGKNTGELFF
>TRBJ2-2|TRBV5-1
CASSLSLAGGDSISGELFF
>TRBJ2-7|TRBV4-2
CGSSQDNGAYEQYF
>TRBJ2-1|TRBV27
CASSWAGGGYLDEQFF
>TRBJ1-5|TRBV20-1
CSAGQGYYQPQHF
>TRBJ2-1|TRBV20-1
CSAKDYNSYNEQFF
>TRBJ2-7|TRBV4-3
CASSQDLLAGGNYEQYF
>TRBJ2-7|TRBV4-3
CASSPSRGFYEQYF
>TRBJ2-1|TRBV7-3
CASSPQGGVYNEQFF
>TRBJ2-7|TRBV11-1
CASSGLAGAYEQYF
>TRBJ2-2|TRBV28
CASRRKPGTHTGELFF
>TRBJ2-3|TRBV20-1
CSAQRRESDTQYF
>TRBJ2-7|TRBV28
CASSYTGSYEQYF
>TRBJ1-2|TRBV6-2/TRBV6-3
CASTGTFFNYGYTF
>TRBJ2-1|TRBV3-1
CASSNGVYNEQFF
>TRBJ2-1|TRBV6-2/TRBV6-3
CASSYWAGAYNEQFF